This T cell receptor (beta chain) was captured in a study of read filtering for tumor transcriptome and immune sequencing. Study-wide results and limits: IR-seq and RNA-seq agreed better without single-read clonotypes. Around 82% of IR-seq clonotypes had a single read, yet these held about 3.4% of reads.

This clonotype was recorded many times. Antigen specificity is unknown. This library used approximately 390 ng RNA and molecular barcoded adaptors spanning alpha/delta and beta/gamma chains. TCRdb fed the reads into MiXCR, producing one record per CDR3 protein. The sample lists 100,000 to 150,000 distinct CDR3 sequences, roughly 13% seen once, with 8% to 13% in the top ten. The CDR3 sequence is 14 residues long. Trimming took 3 bases from V and 0 from J, leaving 7 bases between them. The rearrangement uses TRBV12-3 or TRBV12-4 and TRBJ2-3, with unresolved D. The clonotype was recovered from a donor at least 40 years old with multiple myeloma. Sequencing was done on a sample of a population of CD138-negative cells sorted from bone marrow. The CDR3 DNA follows: TGTGCCAGCAGTTTCCTGCGGAGCACAGATACGCAGTATTTT. Translation: CASSFLRSTDTQYF.